The clone carrying this TCR beta chain is a singleton in its sample. The antigen remains undetermined. This specimen belongs to a study of human versus mouse CDR3 diversity and MHC coevolution. Overall study results and limits: Among all groups, most of the three human donors showed least clonal inequality. Humans had the largest estimated TCR beta repertoire, 1.5 million to 2 million clonotypes.

The data were produced by immunoSEQ multiplex PCR, yet TCRdb's version contains in-frame clones alone and is incomplete. The data hold roughly 80,000 clones, with approximately 90% observed a single time. Germline-derived CDR1 and CDR2 are SNHLY and FYNNEI. V was clipped by 3 bases and J by 4 bases; unmatched bases: 5. This CDR3 spans 15 amino acids. Naive CD4 T cells were sorted as CD45RO-negative, CD62L-positive. The receptor was isolated from a person aged 25 to 69 in good health. The V gene is TRBV2, the J gene TRBJ1-5; 8 bases fit TRBD1. Sequencing was performed on naive CD4+ T cells from blood. Subset in this sample: CD45RO-negative CD62L-positive naive CD4 T cells. The CDR3 DNA reads TGTGCCAGCAGTGAGATGGGACAGGATAATCAGCCCCAGCATTTT. It specifies CASSEMGQDNQPQHF.